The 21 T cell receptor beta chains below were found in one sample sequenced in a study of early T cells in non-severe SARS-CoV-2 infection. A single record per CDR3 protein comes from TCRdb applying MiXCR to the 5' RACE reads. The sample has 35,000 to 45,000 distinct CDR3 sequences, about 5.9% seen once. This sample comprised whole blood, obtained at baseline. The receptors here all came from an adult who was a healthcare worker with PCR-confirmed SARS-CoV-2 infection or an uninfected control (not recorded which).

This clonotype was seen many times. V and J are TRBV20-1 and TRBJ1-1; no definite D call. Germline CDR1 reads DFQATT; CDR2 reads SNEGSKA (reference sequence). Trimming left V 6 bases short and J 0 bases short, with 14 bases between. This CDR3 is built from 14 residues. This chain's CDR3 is CSAPEGIMNTEAFF. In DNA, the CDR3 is TGCAGTGCCCCGGAGGGAATAATGAACACTGAAGCTTTCTTT.

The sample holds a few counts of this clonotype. CDR3 nucleotides: TGTGCCAGCAGCCCAGGGGGTCCCTACCAAGAGACCCAGTACTTC. Protein product: CASSPGGPYQETQYF. V is TRBV5-4 and J is TRBJ2-5; TRBD1 agrees at 7 bases. V lost 4 bases to trimming and J lost 0 bases; unmatched junction nucleotides: 6. This CDR3 comprises 15 residues. The germline V gene has CDR1 SGHNT and CDR2 YYREEE (reference sequence). The full variable domain, rest sourced from reference TRBV5-4 and TRBJ2-5, is ETGVTQSPTHLIKTRGQQVTLRCSSQSGHNTVSWYQQALGQGPQFIFQYYREEENGRGNFPPRFSGLQFPNYSSELNVNALELDDSALYLCASSPGGPYQETQYFGPGTRLLVL.

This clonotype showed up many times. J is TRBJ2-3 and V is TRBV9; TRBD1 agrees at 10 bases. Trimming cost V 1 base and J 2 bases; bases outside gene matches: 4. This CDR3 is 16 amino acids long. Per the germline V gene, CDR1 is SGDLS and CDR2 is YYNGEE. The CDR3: CASSVTGTGVTDTQYF. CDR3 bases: TGTGCCAGCAGCGTAACCGGGACAGGGGTCACAGATACGCAGTATTTT.

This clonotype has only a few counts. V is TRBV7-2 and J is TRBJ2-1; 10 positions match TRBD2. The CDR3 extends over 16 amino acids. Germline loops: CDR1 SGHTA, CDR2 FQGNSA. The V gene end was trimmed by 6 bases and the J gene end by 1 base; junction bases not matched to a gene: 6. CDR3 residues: CASRPYSGGSYNEQFF. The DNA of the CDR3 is TGTGCCAGCAGACCGTATAGCGGGGGGTCCTACAATGAGCAGTTCTTC.

The CDR3 loop reads CASSRDRVTEAFF. CDR3 nucleotides: TGTGCCAGCAGTCGGGACAGGGTTACTGAAGCTTTCTTT. V is TRBV28 and J is TRBJ1-1; TRBD1 matches at 9 bases. The ends lost 5 bases at V and 5 bases at J; junction bases unmatched: 3. Germline V gives CDR1 MDHEN, CDR2 SYDVKM. The CDR3 runs 13 residues.

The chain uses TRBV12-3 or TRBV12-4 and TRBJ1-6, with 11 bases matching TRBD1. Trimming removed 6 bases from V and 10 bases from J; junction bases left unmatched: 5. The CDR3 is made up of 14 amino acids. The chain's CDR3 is CASRWTGGGSPLHF. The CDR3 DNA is TGTGCCAGCAGGTGGACAGGGGGCGGCTCACCCCTCCACTTT.

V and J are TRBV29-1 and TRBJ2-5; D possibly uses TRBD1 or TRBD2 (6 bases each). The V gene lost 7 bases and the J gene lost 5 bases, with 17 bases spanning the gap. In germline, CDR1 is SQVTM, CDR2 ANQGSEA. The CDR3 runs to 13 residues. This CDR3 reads CSAGAIGGETQYF. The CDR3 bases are TGCAGCGCAGGGGCTATAGGAGGGGAGACCCAGTACTTC.

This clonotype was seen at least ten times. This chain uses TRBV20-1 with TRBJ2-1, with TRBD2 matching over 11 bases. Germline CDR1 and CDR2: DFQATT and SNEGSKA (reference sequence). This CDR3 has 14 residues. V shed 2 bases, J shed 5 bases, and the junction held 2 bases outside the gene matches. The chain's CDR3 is CSARLAGGNNEQFF. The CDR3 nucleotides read TGCAGTGCTAGATTAGCGGGGGGGAACAATGAGCAGTTCTTC.

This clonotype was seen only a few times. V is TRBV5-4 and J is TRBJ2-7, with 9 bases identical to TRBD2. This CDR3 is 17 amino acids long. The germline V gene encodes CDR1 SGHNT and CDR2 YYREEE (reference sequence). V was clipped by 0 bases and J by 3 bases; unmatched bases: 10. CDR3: CASSLAGGSGGVYEQYF. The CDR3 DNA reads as TGTGCCAGCAGCTTGGCTGGGGGTAGCGGGGGCGTCTACGAGCAGTACTTC.

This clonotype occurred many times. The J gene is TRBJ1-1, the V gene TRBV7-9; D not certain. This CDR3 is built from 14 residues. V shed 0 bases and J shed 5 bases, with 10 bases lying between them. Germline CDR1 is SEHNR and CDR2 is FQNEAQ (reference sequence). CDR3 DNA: TGTGCCAGCAGCTTAGCGGTAATGACGACTGAAGCTTTCTTT. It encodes CASSLAVMTTEAFF.

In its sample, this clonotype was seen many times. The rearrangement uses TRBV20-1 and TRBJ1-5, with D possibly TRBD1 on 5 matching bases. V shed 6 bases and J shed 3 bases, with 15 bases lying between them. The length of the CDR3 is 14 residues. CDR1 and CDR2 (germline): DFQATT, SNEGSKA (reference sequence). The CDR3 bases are TGCAGTGCAAAGGACAAGGGACCCAATCAGCCCCAGCATTTT. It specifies CSAKDKGPNQPQHF.

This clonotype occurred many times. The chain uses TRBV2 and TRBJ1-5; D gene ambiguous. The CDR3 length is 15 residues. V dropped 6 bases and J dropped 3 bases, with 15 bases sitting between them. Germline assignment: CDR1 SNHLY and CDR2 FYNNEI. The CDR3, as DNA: TGTGCCAGCAGGCGGGGTCACAGCTCCAATCAGCCCCAGCATTTT. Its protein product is CASRRGHSSNQPQHF.

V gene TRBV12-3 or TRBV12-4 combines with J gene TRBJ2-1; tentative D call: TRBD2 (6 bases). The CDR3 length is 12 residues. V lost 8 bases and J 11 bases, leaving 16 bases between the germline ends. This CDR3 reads CASSSGGSKQFF. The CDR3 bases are TGTGCCAGCTCCTCAGGAGGGTCTAAGCAGTTCTTC.

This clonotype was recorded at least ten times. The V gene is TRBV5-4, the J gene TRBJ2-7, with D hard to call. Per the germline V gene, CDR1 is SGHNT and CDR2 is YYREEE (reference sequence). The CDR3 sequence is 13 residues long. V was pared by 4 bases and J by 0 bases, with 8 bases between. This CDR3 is CASSKHSSYEQYF. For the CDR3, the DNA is TGTGCCAGCAGCAAGCACAGCTCCTACGAGCAGTACTTC.

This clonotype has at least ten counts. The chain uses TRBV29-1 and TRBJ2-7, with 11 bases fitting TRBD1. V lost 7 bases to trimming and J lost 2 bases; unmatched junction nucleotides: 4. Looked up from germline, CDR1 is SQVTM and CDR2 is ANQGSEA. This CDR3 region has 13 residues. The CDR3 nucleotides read TGCAGCGCCGGGACAGGGGGGCCCTACGAGCAGTACTTC. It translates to CSAGTGGPYEQYF.

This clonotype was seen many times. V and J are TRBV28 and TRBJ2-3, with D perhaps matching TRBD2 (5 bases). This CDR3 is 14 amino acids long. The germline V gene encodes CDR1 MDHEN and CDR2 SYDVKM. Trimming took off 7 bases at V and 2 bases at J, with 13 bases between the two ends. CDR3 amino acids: CASNPPGLTDTQYF. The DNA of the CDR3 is TGTGCCAGCAACCCGCCCGGACTCACAGATACGCAGTATTTT. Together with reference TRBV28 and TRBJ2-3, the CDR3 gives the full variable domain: DVKVTQSSRYLVKRTGEKVFLECVQDMDHENMFWYRQDPGLGLRLIYFSYDVKMKEKGDIPEGYSVSREKKERFSLILESASTNQTSMYLCASNPPGLTDTQYFGPGTRLTVL.

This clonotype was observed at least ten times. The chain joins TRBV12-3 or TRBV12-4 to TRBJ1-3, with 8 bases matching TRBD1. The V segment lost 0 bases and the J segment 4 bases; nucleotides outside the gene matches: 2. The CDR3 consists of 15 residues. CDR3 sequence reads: CASSLAAGGGNTIYF. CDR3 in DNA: TGTGCCAGCAGTTTAGCAGCAGGGGGCGGAAACACCATATATTTT.

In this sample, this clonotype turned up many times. CDR3 in amino acids: CASSASYNSPLHF. CDR3 DNA sequence: TGCGCCAGCAGTGCCTCCTATAATTCACCCCTCCACTTT. The rearrangement joins TRBV10-1 to TRBJ1-6; D is uncertain. Per the germline V gene, CDR1 is WNHNN and CDR2 is SYGVQD (reference sequence). The CDR3 sequence is 13 residues long. The V end lost 4 bases, the J end lost 0 bases, and 1 base lay between the germline ends.

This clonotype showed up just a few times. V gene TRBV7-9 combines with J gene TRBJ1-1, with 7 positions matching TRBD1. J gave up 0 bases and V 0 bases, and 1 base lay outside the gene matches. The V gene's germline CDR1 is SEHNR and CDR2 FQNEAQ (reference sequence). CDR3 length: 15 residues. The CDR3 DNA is TGTGCCAGCAGCTTAGCAGGGGGCCTGAACACTGAAGCTTTCTTT. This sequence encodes CASSLAGGLNTEAFF.

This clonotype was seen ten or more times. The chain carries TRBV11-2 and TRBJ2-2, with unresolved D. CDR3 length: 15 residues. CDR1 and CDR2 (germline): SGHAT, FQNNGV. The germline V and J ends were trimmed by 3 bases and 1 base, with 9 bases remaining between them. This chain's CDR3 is CASSFVNVNTGELFF. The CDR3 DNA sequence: TGTGCCAGCAGCTTCGTGAATGTGAACACCGGGGAGCTGTTTTTT.

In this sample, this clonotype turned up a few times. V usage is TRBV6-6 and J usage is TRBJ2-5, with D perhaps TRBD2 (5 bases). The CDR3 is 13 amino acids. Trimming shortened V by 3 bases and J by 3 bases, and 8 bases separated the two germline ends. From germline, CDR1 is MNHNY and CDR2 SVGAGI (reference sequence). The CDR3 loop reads CASSYRDEETQYF. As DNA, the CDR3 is TGTGCCAGCAGTTATCGGGATGAAGAGACCCAGTACTTC.